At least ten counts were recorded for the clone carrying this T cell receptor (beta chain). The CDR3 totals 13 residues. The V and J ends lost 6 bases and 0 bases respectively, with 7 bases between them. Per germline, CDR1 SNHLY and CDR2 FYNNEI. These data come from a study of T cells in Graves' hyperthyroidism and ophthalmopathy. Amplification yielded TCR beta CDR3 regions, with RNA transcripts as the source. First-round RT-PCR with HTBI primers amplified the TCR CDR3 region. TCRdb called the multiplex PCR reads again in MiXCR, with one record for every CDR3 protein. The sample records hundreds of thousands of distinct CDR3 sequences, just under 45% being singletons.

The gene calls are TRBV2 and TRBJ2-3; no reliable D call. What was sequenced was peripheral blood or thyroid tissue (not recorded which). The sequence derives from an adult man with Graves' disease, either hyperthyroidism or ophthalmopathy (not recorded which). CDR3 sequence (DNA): TGTGCCAGCAGCGCGGACAGCACAGATACGCAGTATTTT. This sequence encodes CASSADSTDTQYF.